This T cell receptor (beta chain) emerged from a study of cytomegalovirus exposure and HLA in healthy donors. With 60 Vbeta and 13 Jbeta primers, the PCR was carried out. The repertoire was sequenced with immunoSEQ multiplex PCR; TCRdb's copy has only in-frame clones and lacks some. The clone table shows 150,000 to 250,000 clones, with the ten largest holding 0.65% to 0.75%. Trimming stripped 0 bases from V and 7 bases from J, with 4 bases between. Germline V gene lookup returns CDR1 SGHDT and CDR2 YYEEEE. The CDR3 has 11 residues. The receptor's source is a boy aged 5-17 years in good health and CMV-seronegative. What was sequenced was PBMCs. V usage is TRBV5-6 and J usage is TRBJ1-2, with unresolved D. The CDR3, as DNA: TGTGCCAGCAGCTTGGGAGCTGGCTACACCTTC. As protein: CASSLGAGYTF.